The 28 T cell receptor beta chains given below trace back to one sample, sequenced in a study of cytomegalovirus exposure and HLA in healthy donors. Both 60 Vbeta primers and 13 Jbeta primers went into the PCR. Repertoires were generated with immunoSEQ multiplex PCR, while TCRdb's copy carries only in-frame clones and drops some. The top ten clones hold roughly 10% of a sample with over 110,000 clones, 70% to 80% of them seen once. Sequences were obtained from PBMCs. These receptors were collected from a woman aged 45-65 years in good health and CMV-seropositive.

This chain connects TRBV5-6 to TRBJ1-5; perhaps TRBD1 as D (5 bases). CDR3 length: 14 residues. V lost 0 bases and J lost 5, with 9 bases in between. Germline assignment: CDR1 SGHDT and CDR2 YYEEEE. DNA for the CDR3: TGTGCCAGCAGCTTGGGCAGGGATGATCAGCCCCAGCATTTT. Its protein is CASSLGRDDQPQHF.

The J gene is TRBJ2-7, the V gene TRBV11-2; D is undetermined. Germline CDR1 SGHAT, CDR2 FQNNGV. The CDR3 consists of 14 residues. The V gene lost 1 base and the J gene lost 1 base, with 8 bases spanning the gap. The CDR3: CASSLVADSYEQYF. DNA for the CDR3: TGTGCCAGCAGCTTAGTGGCGGATTCCTACGAGCAGTACTTC.

This chain uses TRBV19 with TRBJ2-5; 10 bases agree with TRBD1. The junction had 9 bases not matched to a gene; V was cut back by 7 bases and J by 4 bases. The germline V gene encodes CDR1 LNHDA and CDR2 SQIVND (reference sequence). The CDR3 length is 15 residues. The CDR3 loop is CASKDWTGGGETQYF. CDR3 nucleotide sequence: TGTGCCAGTAAAGACTGGACAGGGGGGGGAGAGACCCAGTACTTC.

This clone was seen more than once but under ten times. The J gene is TRBJ2-7, the V gene TRBV7-5; TRBD1, the table's D call, lacks a check against the DNA. TRBV7-5 represents a pseudogene. This CDR3 contains 13 residues. CDR3 sequence: CARSPDILHEQYF. Written as DNA, the CDR3 is TGTGCCAGAAGCCCCGACATTCTCCACGAGCAGTACTTC.

The J gene is TRBJ1-3, the V gene TRBV5-1; maybe TRBD1 (5 bases). The CDR3 loop spans 17 amino acids. Per germline, CDR1 SGHRS and CDR2 YFSETQ. Trimming shortened V by 0 bases and J by 0 bases, and 13 bases separated the two germline ends. The CDR3 loop reads CASSLGGEVLSGNTIYF. The CDR3 region has the DNA TGCGCCAGCAGCTTGGGGGGCGAGGTCCTCTCTGGAAACACCATATATTTT.

CDR3 sequence reads: CASSVGGAWETQYF. In DNA, the CDR3 is TGTGCCAGCAGCGTGGGGGGGGCGTGGGAGACCCAGTACTTC. The gene calls are TRBV9 and TRBJ2-5; a weak D match, TRBD2 (7 bases). CDR1 is SGDLS, CDR2 YYNGEE, per germline. There are 14 residues in the CDR3. V was pared by 2 bases and J by 5 bases, with 13 bases between.

This clone came up a few times. V is TRBV7-9 and J is TRBJ1-2; 8 bases map to TRBD1. The J segment lost 8 bases and the V segment lost 5 bases, leaving 7 bases of the junction unmatched. Per the germline V gene, CDR1 is SEHNR and CDR2 is FQNEAQ (reference sequence). This CDR3 is built from 13 residues. The CDR3 bases are TGTGCCAGCAGCCCTGGGGCAGGGGGCGGCTACACCTTC. This encodes CASSPGAGGGYTF.

This sequence joins TRBV6-6 and TRBJ1-1, with D possibly being TRBD1 (6 bases). This CDR3 spans 15 amino acids. Germline V gene sequence: CDR1 MNHNY, CDR2 SVGAGI (reference sequence). Trimming removed 5 bases from V and 1 base from J, with 14 bases in between. The CDR3 region is CASSPRQASNTEAFF. For the CDR3, the DNA is TGTGCCAGCAGTCCACGACAGGCGTCGAACACTGAAGCTTTCTTT.

The chain has TRBV29-1 and TRBJ2-3; D may be TRBD2 (5 bases). The germline gives CDR1 SQVTM, CDR2 ANQGSEA. V was trimmed by 5 bases and J by 5 bases, leaving 17 bases between them. CDR3 size: 14 residues. The CDR3 DNA reads TGCAGCGTTTTTGAGGGCAGGTTCGAAGATACGCAGTATTTT. Translation: CSVFEGRFEDTQYF.

The gene calls are TRBV4-3 and TRBJ2-2; D is undetermined. Between the trimmed V and J ends, which lost 0 bases and 9 bases, there was a span of 17 bases. The CDR3 loop spans 16 amino acids. Germline values: CDR1 LGHNA, CDR2 YSLEER. Here the CDR3 reads CASSQDERQVPRELFF. The CDR3 coding sequence is TGCGCCAGCAGCCAAGATGAACGGCAGGTGCCTCGGGAGCTGTTTTTT.

The V gene is TRBV11-2, the J gene TRBJ1-2; TRBD1 aligns across 7 bases. Germline loops: CDR1 SGHAT, CDR2 FQNNGV. The CDR3 is 17 residues long. The V gene end was trimmed by 0 bases and the J gene end by 2 bases; junction bases not matched to a gene: 9. CDR3 region: CASSLEQGRGDNYGYTF. Written as DNA, the CDR3 is TGTGCCAGCAGCTTAGAGCAGGGCAGGGGGGACAACTATGGCTACACCTTC. The full variable domain, its missing parts supplied by reference TRBV11-2 and TRBJ1-2, is EAGVAQSPRYKIIEKRQSVAFWCNPISGHATLYWYQQILGQGPKLLIQFQNNGVVDDSQLPKDRFSAERLKGVDSTLKIQPAKLEDSAVYLCASSLEQGRGDNYGYTFGSGTRLTVV.

The V call is TRBV14, the J call TRBJ2-7; 7 nucleotides line up with TRBD1. From germline, CDR1 is SGHDN and CDR2 FVKESK. There are 13 residues in the CDR3. The ends lost 4 bases at V and 3 bases at J; junction bases unmatched: 3. The CDR3, as DNA: TGTGCCAGCAGCCGCCGACAGGGCTACGAGCAGTACTTC. Translating it yields CASSRRQGYEQYF.

The V and J genes are TRBV12-5 and TRBJ2-3, with TRBD1 matching 7 bases. The germline gives CDR1 LGHNT, CDR2 FRNRAP. After removal of 6 bases from V and 1 base from J, the junction contained 4 bases not matched to a gene. The CDR3 length is 14 residues. The CDR3 spells CASGPGTGTDTQYF. In nucleotides, the CDR3 is TGTGCTAGTGGCCCCGGGACAGGCACAGATACGCAGTATTTT.

V and J are TRBV15 and TRBJ2-6; D might be TRBD2 (6 bases). With 0 bases removed from V and 0 bases from J, the gap between germline ends came to 15 bases. There are 19 residues in the CDR3. Germline V gives CDR1 LNHNV, CDR2 YYDKDF (reference sequence). The DNA for the CDR3 is TGTGCCACCAGCAGAGAATCACCGGGACTGCCCTCTGGGGCCAACGTCCTGACTTTC. Translating it yields CATSRESPGLPSGANVLTF.

V and J are TRBV5-4 and TRBJ2-7, with TRBD1 as a possible D gene (6 bases). The CDR3 runs 15 residues. Trimming left V 1 base short and J 4 bases short, with 15 bases between. Germline V gene sequence: CDR1 SGHNT, CDR2 YYREEE (reference sequence). In nucleotides, the CDR3 is TGTGCCAGCAGCTTGCGGCAGGACAGACCTTACGAGCAGTACTTC. Its translation is CASSLRQDRPYEQYF.

The rearrangement uses TRBV6-5 and TRBJ1-5, with D possibly TRBD1 on 5 matching bases. This CDR3 contains 15 residues. V lost 3 bases to trimming and J lost 4 bases, with 13 bases between them. CDR1 is MNHEY and CDR2 is SVGAGI in the germline V gene. In DNA, the CDR3 is TGTGCCAGCAGTTATGGACCGGGGGAGAATCAGCCCCAGCATTTT. Its translation is CASSYGPGENQPQHF.

The V call is TRBV2, the J call TRBJ2-5, with TRBD1 identical over 9 bases. Germline V gene data show CDR1 as SNHLY and CDR2 as FYNNEI. V gave up 4 bases and J gave up 5 bases; unmatched junction bases: 8. This CDR3 is 15 amino acids long. In nucleotides, the CDR3 is TGTGCCAGCAGTGGAGTCGGGACAGGGCCGGAGACCCAGTACTTC. Residues: CASSGVGTGPETQYF.

This rearrangement joins TRBV5-1 to TRBJ1-2; possibly TRBD1 for D (5 bases). This CDR3 has 13 residues. Trimming pared 4 bases from V and 3 bases from J, leaving 10 bases between. CDR1 is SGHRS and CDR2 is YFSETQ in the germline V gene. In nucleotides, the CDR3 is TGCGCCAGCAGCGCAGGGTGGGACTATGGCTACACCTTC. It translates to CASSAGWDYGYTF.

This clone appeared once. The chain recombines TRBV5-6 with TRBJ1-2, with 9 nucleotides matching TRBD1. With V trimmed by 3 bases and J by 6 bases, 3 bases remained unmatched. Germline CDR1 SGHDT, CDR2 YYEEEE. The CDR3 runs to 13 residues. Here the CDR3 reads CASSWGTGNGYTF. For the CDR3, the DNA is TGTGCCAGCAGCTGGGGGACAGGGAATGGCTACACCTTC.

The rearrangement joins TRBV4-2 to TRBJ1-5; possibly TRBD1 for D (5 bases). Germline V CDR1 and CDR2: LGHNA, YNFKEQ. V dropped 3 bases and J dropped 5 bases, with 11 bases sitting between them. The length of the CDR3 is 14 residues. The DNA for the CDR3 is TGTGCCAGCAGCCACAGGGAAAGTTATCAGCCCCAGCATTTT. It is translated as CASSHRESYQPQHF.

This clone was detected only a few times. The chain couples TRBV28 to TRBJ2-7; D gene uncertain. The germline V gene has CDR1 MDHEN and CDR2 SYDVKM. Trimming took off 1 base at V and 4 bases at J, with 5 bases between the two ends. The CDR3 covers 12 residues. The CDR3 sequence: CASSLSRYEQYF. The CDR3 nucleotides are TGTGCCAGCAGTTTATCGAGATACGAGCAGTACTTC.

The chain has TRBV7-6 and TRBJ1-1; D remains ambiguous. The CDR3 consists of 18 residues. Germline V gene data show CDR1 as SGHVS and CDR2 as FNYEAQ. The V gene lost 0 bases and the J gene lost 2 bases, with 19 bases spanning the gap. For the CDR3, the DNA is TGTGCCAGCAGCTTAGCCCCCGGTAGTACAGATAGAAACACTGAAGCTTTCTTT. Protein sequence: CASSLAPGSTDRNTEAFF.

The CDR3 nucleotides are TGTGCCAGCAGCCCCCTTGCCCGCGACGAGCAGTACTTC. Protein: CASSPLARDEQYF. The rearrangement uses TRBV7-8 and TRBJ2-7; unclear D gene. This CDR3 is 13 amino acids long. Trimming stripped 5 bases from V and 5 bases from J, with 13 bases between. Looked up from germline, CDR1 is SGHVS and CDR2 is FQNEAQ.

The V call is TRBV18, the J call TRBJ2-5, with D possibly TRBD1 on 5 matching bases. Trimming took off 4 bases at V and 1 base at J, with 7 bases between the two ends. Germline lookup yields CDR1 KGHSH and CDR2 LQKENI. This CDR3 region has 13 residues. The CDR3 loop reads CASSRQGQETQYF. The CDR3 nucleotides read TGTGCCAGCTCACGGCAGGGCCAAGAGACCCAGTACTTC.

The rearrangement joins TRBV4-1 to TRBJ2-4; 8 bases map to TRBD2. The trim removed 3 bases at V and 15 bases at J, leaving 13 bases unmatched. Germline V CDR1 and CDR2: MGHRA, YSYEKL. This CDR3 has 14 amino acids. CDR3 bases: TGCGCCAGCAGCCAGGAGGCTAGCGGGCTGCGGCTGTACTTC. It yields the protein CASSQEASGLRLYF.

The chain recombines TRBV5-4 with TRBJ2-5; D not certain. The length of the CDR3 is 15 residues. V was clipped by 1 base and J by 5 bases, with 15 bases between them. Germline CDR1 and CDR2: SGHNT and YYREEE (reference sequence). The CDR3 coding sequence is TGTGCCAGCAGCTTGTCGTCCAACGAAGCGGAGACCCAGTACTTC. It codes for CASSLSSNEAETQYF.

The genes are TRBV5-8 and TRBJ2-5; the match to TRBD2 covers 15 bases. CDR1 SGHTS and CDR2 YDEGEE come from the germline V gene. J lost 2 bases, V lost 6 bases, and 5 bases had no gene match. The CDR3 is made up of 16 amino acids. Here the CDR3 reads CASTHGLAGGQETQYF. For the CDR3, the DNA is TGTGCCAGCACTCACGGACTAGCGGGGGGGCAAGAGACCCAGTACTTC.

The chain links TRBV5-3 to TRBJ1-1; D is perhaps TRBD1 (6 bases). TRBV5-3 belongs to the ORF category, with a function that is uncertain. This CDR3 region has 15 residues. Trimming cost V 0 bases and J 1 base, with 10 bases left between them. The CDR3: CARSLDGGRNTEAFF. CDR3 nucleotide sequence: TGTGCCAGAAGCTTGGATGGGGGCCGGAACACTGAAGCTTTCTTT.